Following are 14 T cell receptor beta chains from one sample sequenced in a study of blood T cell repertoires in COVID-19. This table comes from immunoSEQ multiplex PCR, and its TCRdb copy is limited to in-frame clones, with some not included. This table has about 120,000 clones, roughly 80% appearing once. Source material: peripheral blood. These receptor sequences come from a man between 70 and 80 years old with acute or convalescent COVID-19.

The gene calls are TRBV7-3 and TRBJ1-1; no clear D. Germline CDR1 is SGHTA and CDR2 is FQGTGA. This CDR3 has 13 amino acids. Trimming stripped 5 bases from V and 3 bases from J, with 10 bases between. Here the CDR3 reads CASSPTADTEAFF. In DNA form, the CDR3 reads TGTGCCAGCAGCCCAACGGCGGACACTGAAGCTTTCTTT.

This chain links TRBV16 with TRBJ1-5; maybe TRBD1 (5 bases). The germline gives CDR1 KGHSY, CDR2 FQNENV. V was trimmed by 0 bases and J by 2 bases, leaving 11 bases between them. The CDR3 totals 16 residues. The CDR3 DNA sequence: TGTGCCAGCAGCCAATCGGGGGGATCGGGCAATCAGCCCCAGCATTTT. This encodes CASSQSGGSGNQPQHF.

This chain links TRBV19 with TRBJ1-1, with 7 positions matching TRBD1. The V gene end was trimmed by 4 bases and the J gene end by 2 bases; junction bases not matched to a gene: 4. The CDR3 extends over 14 amino acids. Germline V gives CDR1 LNHDA, CDR2 SQIVND (reference sequence). CDR3 sequence reads: CASSTDRSNTEAFF. The CDR3 bases are TGTGCCAGTAGTACGGACAGGTCAAACACTGAAGCTTTCTTT.

This clone was counted a few times. This sequence joins TRBV4-1 and TRBJ2-7; no definite D call. With 1 base removed from V and 1 base from J, the gap between germline ends came to 11 bases. The CDR3 has 15 amino acids. Germline V gene lookup returns CDR1 MGHRA and CDR2 YSYEKL. Written as DNA, the CDR3 is TGCGCCAGCAGCCAAGTTCTACAGAAGTCCTACGAGCAGTACTTC. This encodes CASSQVLQKSYEQYF.

Of note for this clone: The junction does not match germline at one end; this may be a read error. J is TRBJ2-7 and V is TRBV2; 7 positions agree with TRBD1. Germline-derived CDR1 and CDR2 are SNHLY and FYNNEI. This CDR3 has 11 residues. In DNA form, the CDR3 reads TGTGCCAGCAGAGAAGACAGGGAGTGGTACTTC. Protein product: CASREDREWYF.

The chain has TRBV28 and TRBJ2-7, with unresolved D. This CDR3 region has 15 residues. The V gene's germline CDR1 is MDHEN and CDR2 SYDVKM. The germline V and J ends were trimmed by 6 bases and 2 bases, with 17 bases remaining between them. The CDR3 sequence: CASRPSRLLAYEQYF. Here the CDR3 DNA reads TGTGCCAGCAGACCTTCGCGACTCCTAGCCTACGAGCAGTACTTC.

V and J are TRBV29-1 and TRBJ2-1; tentative D call: TRBD2 (5 bases). CDR3 length: 13 amino acids. V was cut by 4 bases and J by 8 bases, with 15 bases left in between. CDR1 and CDR2 from the germline V gene are SQVTM and ANQGSEA. The CDR3 sequence is CSVAGEIGDEQFF. In DNA form, the CDR3 reads TGCAGCGTTGCGGGTGAAATCGGGGATGAGCAGTTCTTC.

This rearrangement joins TRBV30 to TRBJ1-2; possibly TRBD1 for D (6 bases). The V end lost 3 bases, the J end lost 6 bases, and 11 bases lay between the germline ends. The CDR3 runs to 12 residues. CDR1 is GTSNPN, CDR2 SVGIG, per germline (reference sequence). The CDR3 here is CAWRNRVNGYTF. CDR3 nucleotides: TGTGCCTGGAGGAACAGGGTTAATGGCTACACCTTC. The full variable domain, its missing parts supplied by reference TRBV30 and TRBJ1-2, is SQTIHQWPATLVQPVGSPLSLECTVEGTSNPNLYWYRQAAGRGLQLLFYSVGIGQISSEVPQNLSASRPQDRQFILSSKKLLLSDSGFYLCAWRNRVNGYTFGSGTRLTVV.

This chain connects TRBV11-2 to TRBJ2-7; 9 bases line up with TRBD2. V shed 2 bases and J 7 bases; nucleotides not matched to a gene: 6. This CDR3 has 14 amino acids. Per the germline V gene, CDR1 is SGHAT and CDR2 is FQNNGV. The CDR3 region has the DNA TGTGCCAGCAGCTTAAGCGGGAGGTCGGGGGAGCAGTACTTC. Its translation: CASSLSGRSGEQYF. The full variable domain, its missing parts supplied by reference TRBV11-2 and TRBJ2-7, is EAGVAQSPRYKIIEKRQSVAFWCNPISGHATLYWYQQILGQGPKLLIQFQNNGVVDDSQLPKDRFSAERLKGVDSTLKIQPAKLEDSAVYLCASSLSGRSGEQYFGPGTRLTVT.

V is TRBV6-5 and J is TRBJ1-3; D is ambiguous. The CDR3 has 14 amino acids. V was pared by 4 bases and J by 4 bases, with 11 bases between. CDR1 and CDR2 from the germline V gene are MNHEY and SVGAGI. This CDR3 is CASSSVGVGNTIYF. As DNA, the CDR3 is TGTGCCAGCAGTTCCGTCGGGGTCGGAAACACCATATATTTT.

This sequence joins TRBV15 and TRBJ1-1; D remains ambiguous. The length of the CDR3 is 13 residues. Trimming removed 8 bases at V and 1 base at J, with 11 bases between. The V gene's germline CDR1 is LNHNV and CDR2 YYDKDF (reference sequence). The CDR3 loop is CATGLRENTEAFF. The CDR3, as DNA: TGTGCCACCGGTTTGAGAGAGAACACTGAAGCTTTCTTT.

The V and J genes are TRBV4-2 and TRBJ1-4; D possibly corresponds to TRBD1 (6 bases). The CDR3 loop spans 15 amino acids. CDR1 and CDR2 from the germline V gene are LGHNA and YNFKEQ. Trimming stripped 4 bases from V and 4 bases from J, with 13 bases between. The CDR3 region is CASSRGGSRNEKLFF. CDR3 DNA sequence: TGTGCCAGCAGCCGGGGGGGCAGTCGTAATGAAAAACTGTTTTTT.

The rearrangement links TRBV3-1 (or the pseudogene TRBV3-2) to TRBJ2-1, with D maybe TRBD2 (7 bases). From germline, CDR1 is LGHDT and CDR2 YNNKEL (reference sequence). Trimming stripped 5 bases from V and 6 bases from J, with 20 bases between. This CDR3 comprises 16 residues. The CDR3 DNA reads as TGTGCCAGCAGCACCCATGGGAGGGGGGCTTCCAATGAGCAGTTCTTC. Translation: CASSTHGRGASNEQFF.

The J gene is TRBJ2-3, the V gene TRBV7-6; TRBD2 agrees at 8 bases. The CDR3 is made up of 15 amino acids. In germline, CDR1 is SGHVS, CDR2 FNYEAQ. V trimming: 2 bases; J trimming: 4 bases; junction bases outside the gene matches: 5. Here the CDR3 reads CASSLLAGGPDTQYF. The DNA of the CDR3 is TGTGCCAGCAGCTTACTCGCGGGGGGCCCAGATACGCAGTATTTT.